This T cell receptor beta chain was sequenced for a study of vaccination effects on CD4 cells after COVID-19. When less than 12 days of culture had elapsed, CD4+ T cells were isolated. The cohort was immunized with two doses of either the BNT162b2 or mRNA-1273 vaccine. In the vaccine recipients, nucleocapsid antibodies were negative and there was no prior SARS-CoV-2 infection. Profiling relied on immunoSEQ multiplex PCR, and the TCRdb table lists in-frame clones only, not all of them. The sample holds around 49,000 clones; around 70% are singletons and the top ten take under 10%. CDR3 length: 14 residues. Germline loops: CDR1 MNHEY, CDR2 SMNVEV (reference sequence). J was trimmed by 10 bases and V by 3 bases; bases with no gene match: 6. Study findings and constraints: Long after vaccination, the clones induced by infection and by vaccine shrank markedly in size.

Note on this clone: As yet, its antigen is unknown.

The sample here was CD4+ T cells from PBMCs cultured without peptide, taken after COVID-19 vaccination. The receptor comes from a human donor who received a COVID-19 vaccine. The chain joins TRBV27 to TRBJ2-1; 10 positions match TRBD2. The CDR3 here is CASSFSGRSGEQFF. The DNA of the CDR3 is TGTGCCAGCAGTTTTAGCGGGAGGTCTGGAGAGCAGTTCTTC.